A selection of T cell receptor beta chains follows, all from one sample in a study of cytomegalovirus exposure and HLA in healthy donors. Repertoires were generated with immunoSEQ multiplex PCR, while TCRdb's copy carries only in-frame clones and drops some. The table shows roughly 120,000 clones, with around three quarters occurring only once. Sequencing was done on a sample of PBMCs. The receptors shown here come from a man in his thirties or forties in good health and CMV-seropositive. The CDR3 runs from the conserved cysteine through the conserved F or W. A D gene is named only where the DNA matches it firmly.

D gene,J gene,V gene,CDR3 protein
TRBD2,TRBJ2-7,TRBV7-6,CASSNGLDYEQYF
TRBD1,TRBJ1-6,TRBV5-1,CASSLRWDSNSPLHF
.,TRBJ1-2,TRBV29-1,CSVSGTLGYTF
.,TRBJ2-6,TRBV7-6,CASSLARSANVLTF
TRBD1,TRBJ2-3,TRBV5-4,CASSDRASSTDTQYF
TRBD1,TRBJ2-7,TRBV19,CASSRHTGDYEQYF
TRBD2,TRBJ2-3,TRBV5-6,CASSRLAGTTDTQYF
TRBD1,TRBJ2-5,TRBV28,CASSHKWTGWRETQYF
.,TRBJ1-1,TRBV4-3,CASSQDRAVNTEAFF
.,TRBJ2-7,TRBV7-2,CASSLRGQAHYEQYF
.,TRBJ1-5,TRBV7-2,CASSLGQGSGGNQPQHF
.,TRBJ2-7,TRBV28,CASSFHYEQYF
TRBD2,TRBJ2-3,TRBV15,CATSRGLAGADTQYF
TRBD1,TRBJ2-7,TRBV30,CAWSLLGQGRGGFEQYF
TRBD1,TRBJ1-2,TRBV5-1,CASSLGTGSTGKGYGYTF
.,TRBJ2-7,TRBV7-3,CASSSISSTRQSSYEQYF
TRBD1,TRBJ1-3,TRBV28,CASGTALSGNTIYF
TRBD1,TRBJ2-7,TRBV4-2,CASSRGTGNSYEQYF
TRBD1,TRBJ1-2,TRBV18,CASSPEAGGNGSGGYTF
TRBD2,TRBJ2-1,TRBV5-1,CASSDASGYYNEQFF
TRBD1,TRBJ1-1,TRBV7-9,CASSWGQGNTEAFF
.,TRBJ2-5,TRBV10-3,CAISESTRRETQYF
TRBD2,TRBJ2-2,TRBV7-9,CASSSLKRGGRTGELFF
TRBD1,TRBJ1-5,TRBV6-1,CASSEADRGNQPQHF
TRBD2,TRBJ2-1,TRBV11-3,CASSLLSDIAGGSNEQFF
.,TRBJ1-1,TRBV11-3,CASSLYPSLNTEAFF
.,TRBJ1-1,TRBV4-2,CASSQEEHREIFNTEAFF
TRBD2,TRBJ2-5,TRBV27,CASSLIAGETQYF
.,TRBJ2-6,TRBV9,CASSAPSGANVLTF
TRBD2,TRBJ2-6,TRBV4-3,CASSPGMGGANGLTF
TRBD1,TRBJ2-7,TRBV9,CASSVAQGAIGEQYF
TRBD1,TRBJ1-1,TRBV7-2,CASSFLLGYRGPTEAFF
TRBD1,TRBJ2-2,TRBV29-1,CSVTSGTGITGELFF
.,TRBJ1-1,TRBV11-2,CASSLDAAAQGTEAFF
.,TRBJ2-5,TRBV9,CASSLLETQYF
TRBD1,TRBJ2-1,TRBV5-1,CASSLGHRTGNEQFF
TRBD1,TRBJ1-3,TRBV9,CASSVGPRGLSGNTIYF
TRBD2,TRBJ2-5,TRBV15,CATSSGTRQETQYF
.,TRBJ2-3,TRBV5-4,CASSLGGAGLTDTQYF
TRBD1,TRBJ2-6,TRBV18,CASSLKTGPSSSGANVLTF
.,TRBJ1-5,TRBV4-3,CASSQDRAGFQPQHF
TRBD2,TRBJ2-1,TRBV6-4,CASSPTSGGENEQFF
.,TRBJ1-2,TRBV5-8,CASSPGGSGPDYGYTF
.,TRBJ1-2,TRBV20-1,CSAADYGYTF
TRBD1,TRBJ2-4,TRBV28,CASSFPDRGSNSQYF
.,TRBJ1-3,TRBV2,CASSELGASGNTIYF
.,TRBJ1-2,TRBV5-4,CASSLSGSWDGYTF